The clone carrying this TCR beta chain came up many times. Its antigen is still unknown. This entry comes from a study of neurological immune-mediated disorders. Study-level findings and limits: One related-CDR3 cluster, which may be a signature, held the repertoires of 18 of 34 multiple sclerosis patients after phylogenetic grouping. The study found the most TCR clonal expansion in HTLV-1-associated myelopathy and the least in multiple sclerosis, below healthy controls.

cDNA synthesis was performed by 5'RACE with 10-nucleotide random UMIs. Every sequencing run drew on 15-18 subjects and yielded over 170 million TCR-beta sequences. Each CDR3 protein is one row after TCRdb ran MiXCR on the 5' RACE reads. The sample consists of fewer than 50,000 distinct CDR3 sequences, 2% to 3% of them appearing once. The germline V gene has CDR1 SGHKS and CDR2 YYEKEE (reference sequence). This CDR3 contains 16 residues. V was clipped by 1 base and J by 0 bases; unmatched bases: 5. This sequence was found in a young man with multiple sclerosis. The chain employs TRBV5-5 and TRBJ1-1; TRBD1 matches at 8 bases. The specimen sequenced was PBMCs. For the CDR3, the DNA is TGTGCCAGCAGCTTGCAGGGGGCGGGTATGAACACTGAAGCTTTCTTT. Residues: CASSLQGAGMNTEAFF.